The next 2 T cell receptor beta chains were all read from a single sample in a study of T cell changes during pregnancy in multiple sclerosis. Sequenced by immunoSEQ multiplex PCR; TCRdb stores in-frame clones only, minus some. The sample carries about 97,000 clones, more than 85% recorded once. Specimen: peripheral blood, collected in the second trimester of pregnancy. These receptors were collected from a female donor with multiple sclerosis, enrolled in a pregnancy study.

This chain links TRBV4-2 with TRBJ2-3, with TRBD1 matching over 11 bases. Germline loops: CDR1 LGHNA, CDR2 YNFKEQ. The CDR3 is 19 residues long. Unmatched junction bases numbered 15, after V lost 3 bases and J lost 4 bases. CDR3 in amino acids: CASSHGQGAIAGAADTQYF. The CDR3 region has the DNA TGTGCCAGCAGCCATGGACAGGGGGCCATAGCGGGAGCCGCAGATACGCAGTATTTT.

The genes are TRBV10-1 and TRBJ2-1, with 7 bases lining up with TRBD2. Germline CDR1 and CDR2: WNHNN and SYGVQD (reference sequence). This CDR3 has 18 amino acids. The ends lost 4 bases at V and 7 bases at J; junction bases unmatched: 19. The CDR3 here is CASSVLLGEGQRMNEQFF. The CDR3 nucleotides are TGCGCCAGCAGTGTGCTGTTGGGGGAGGGCCAGAGGATGAATGAGCAGTTCTTC.